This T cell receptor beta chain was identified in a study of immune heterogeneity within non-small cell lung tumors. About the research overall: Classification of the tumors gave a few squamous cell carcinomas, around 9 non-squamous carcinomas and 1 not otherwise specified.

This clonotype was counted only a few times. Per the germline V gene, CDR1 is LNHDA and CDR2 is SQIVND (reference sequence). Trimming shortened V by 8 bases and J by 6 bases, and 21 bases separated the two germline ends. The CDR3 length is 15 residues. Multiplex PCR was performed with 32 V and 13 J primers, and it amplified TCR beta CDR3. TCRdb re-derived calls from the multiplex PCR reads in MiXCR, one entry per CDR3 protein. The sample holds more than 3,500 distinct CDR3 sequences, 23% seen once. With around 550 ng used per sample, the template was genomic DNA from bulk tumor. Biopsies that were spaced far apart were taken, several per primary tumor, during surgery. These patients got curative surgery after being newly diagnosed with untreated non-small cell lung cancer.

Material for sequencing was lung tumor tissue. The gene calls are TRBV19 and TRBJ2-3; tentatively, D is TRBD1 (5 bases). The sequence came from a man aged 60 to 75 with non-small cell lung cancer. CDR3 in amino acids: CASRRGGGLADTQYF. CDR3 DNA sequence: TGTGCCAGTCGAAGGGGTGGTGGGCTTGCCGATACGCAGTATTTT.